Here is one T cell receptor beta chain with its context. Its antigen is unknown. The ends were cut back, 1 base at V and 8 bases at J, with 11 bases in the middle. The length of the CDR3 is 13 residues. The V gene's germline CDR1 is MGHRA and CDR2 YSYEKL. These data come from a study of T cell responses to AZD1222 COVID-19 vaccine. Study-wide points: White British ancestry dominated among donors, who included more females, and clonal diversity was possibly underestimated.

Repertoires were generated with immunoSEQ multiplex PCR, while TCRdb's copy carries only in-frame clones and drops some. The data contain more than 80,000 clones, roughly 90% of them singletons. Material: peripheral blood, obtained on day 0 of AZD1222 vaccination. The TCR was taken from an adult in good health. This rearrangement joins TRBV4-1 to TRBJ1-2; D is ambiguous. The CDR3 sequence is CASSQGLTGGYTF. The CDR3, as DNA: TGCGCCAGCAGCCAAGGATTGACGGGGGGCTACACCTTC.